The present entry profiles one T cell receptor beta chain with its context. Its antigen is still unknown. This specimen comes from a study of CD8+CD57+ T cells in acquired aplastic anemia. Overall study context: Each DNA sample taken from sorted CD4+ and CD8+ cells came to 3.2 ug on average. The study's findings and limits: Between patients and controls, over 25 CD8+ CDR3 sequences were found in common.

The germline V gene encodes CDR1 SGHVS and CDR2 FNYEAQ. The CDR3 is 14 residues long. Genomic DNA constituted the template upon which TCR beta VDJ and CDR3 profiling was performed. From the reads, TCRdb called clonotypes with MiXCR, one entry per CDR3 protein. The sample carries roughly 130,000 distinct CDR3 sequences, 48% recorded once. The chain is built from TRBV7-6 and TRBJ2-2; D is perhaps TRBD2 (6 bases). Sequenced input: sorted CD4+, CD8+, or CD8+CD57+ T cells (not recorded which) from PBMCs. The sequence was obtained from a human donor in good health, serving as a control. The CDR3 protein is CAREGTGTPGKLFF. In DNA form, the CDR3 reads TGTGCTAGAGAGGGGACTGGAACACCGGGGAAGCTGTTTTTT.